The source of this T cell receptor (beta chain) is a study of blood T cell repertoires in COVID-19. Study background: PBMCs, B-cell-depleted T cells, or T cells provided the cDNA or gDNA that made up the material.

The ends were cut back, 6 bases at V and 1 base at J, with 15 bases in the middle. Germline lookup yields CDR1 LNHDA and CDR2 SQIVND (reference sequence). The CDR3 covers 15 residues. Profiling relied on immunoSEQ multiplex PCR, and the TCRdb table lists in-frame clones only, not all of them. This repertoire shows about 300,000 clones, less than 85% found once; its top ten account for about 1.6%. The rearrangement joins TRBV19 to TRBJ1-1, with D maybe TRBD1 (6 bases). Sequencing input: peripheral blood. The TCR originated in a human donor with COVID-19, enrolled during active disease. The donor label of this sample is uncertain. The CDR3 is CASSLPLQGNTEAFF. The CDR3 nucleotides are TGTGCCAGTAGCTTGCCCTTACAGGGGAACACTGAAGCTTTCTTT. Using reference TRBV19 and TRBJ1-1 for the parts outside the CDR3, the full variable domain is DGGITQSPKYLFRKEGQNVTLSCEQNLNHDAMYWYRQDPGQGLRLIYYSQIVNDFQKGDIAEGYSVSREKKESFPLTVTSAQKNPTAFYLCASSLPLQGNTEAFFGQGTRLTVV.